What follows are 7 T cell receptor beta chains derived from one specimen sequenced in a study of cytomegalovirus exposure and HLA in healthy donors. Amplification used 60 Vbeta primers and 13 Jbeta primers. Sequencing used immunoSEQ multiplex PCR; TCRdb keeps in-frame clones, though not all of them. The sample lists about 220,000 clones, more than 75% seen once, with around 5.4% in the top ten. Sequencing was carried out using PBMCs. These receptors came from a woman aged 40 to 55 in good health and CMV-seropositive.

The V gene is TRBV7-8, the J gene TRBJ2-1; D not resolved. Per germline, CDR1 SGHVS and CDR2 FQNEAQ. The CDR3 contains 16 residues. With 2 bases removed from V and 4 bases from J, the gap between germline ends came to 15 bases. In DNA form, the CDR3 reads TGTGCCAGCAGCTTACCACGACACAGAGCTTACAATGAGCAGTTCTTC. It translates to CASSLPRHRAYNEQFF.

This chain joins TRBV19 and TRBJ1-1; a possible D gene is TRBD1 (6 bases). In germline, CDR1 is LNHDA, CDR2 SQIVND (reference sequence). Trimming shortened V by 6 bases and J by 5 bases, and 16 bases separated the two germline ends. The CDR3 sequence is 14 residues long. The CDR3 DNA reads as TGTGCCAGTAGGAGAGGACAGACGAGTACTGAAGCTTTCTTT. This codes for CASRRGQTSTEAFF.

V and J are TRBV4-1 and TRBJ2-1; 11 bases map to TRBD2. Germline V gene sequence: CDR1 MGHRA, CDR2 YSYEKL. This CDR3 spans 15 amino acids. V was clipped by 4 bases and J by 7 bases; unmatched bases: 6. CDR3 in amino acids: CASSLTSGNWNEQFF. The DNA for the CDR3 is TGCGCCAGCAGCCTGACTAGCGGGAATTGGAATGAGCAGTTCTTC.

The chain links TRBV20-1 to TRBJ1-2; 7 nucleotides match TRBD1. The junction had 5 bases not matched to a gene; V was cut back by 6 bases and J by 7 bases. This CDR3 region has 11 residues. CDR1 and CDR2 from the germline V gene are DFQATT and SNEGSKA (reference sequence). Written as DNA, the CDR3 is TGCAGTGCCGACAGGGAACCTGGCTACACCTTC. Translation gives CSADREPGYTF.

This chain uses TRBV27 with TRBJ1-6; TRBD1 is a possible D gene (6 bases). Trimming stripped 11 bases from V and 6 bases from J, with 26 bases between. Germline CDR1 and CDR2: MNHEY and SMNVEV (reference sequence). CDR3 length: 17 amino acids. The CDR3 sequence is CAVQSLPRQASNSPLHF. In nucleotides, the CDR3 is TGTGCCGTCCAATCCCTACCCAGACAGGCCTCTAATTCACCCCTCCACTTT.

This clone is a singleton in its sample. The gene calls are TRBV9 and TRBJ1-1; D call uncertain. This CDR3 comprises 13 residues. CDR1 SGDLS and CDR2 YYNGEE come from the germline V gene. V gave up 0 bases and J gave up 2 bases, with 5 bases separating them. The CDR3 nucleotides read TGTGCCAGCAGCGTAGCTCCTAACACTGAAGCTTTCTTT. Protein: CASSVAPNTEAFF.

This chain links TRBV4-1 with TRBJ2-7; TRBD2 is a possible D gene (5 bases). This CDR3 comprises 15 residues. V lost 5 bases and J 3 bases, leaving 17 bases between the germline ends. CDR1 is MGHRA and CDR2 is YSYEKL in the germline V gene. CDR3 sequence reads: CASSASPRGHYEQYF. The CDR3 bases are TGCGCCAGCAGCGCCAGCCCCAGAGGGCACTACGAGCAGTACTTC.